The clone carrying this T cell receptor beta chain was counted at least ten times. As for the cDNA, it was generated by 5'RACE with 10-nucleotide random UMIs. TCRdb recomputed calls from the 5' RACE reads with MiXCR, one row per CDR3 protein. This table holds 25,000 to 35,000 distinct CDR3 sequences, about 1.6% found once. This sample is part of a study of neurological immune-mediated disorders. The receptor's source is a woman aged 30 to 39 with multiple sclerosis. Source material: PBMCs.

The CDR3 sequence is CSASHGQTQYF. The CDR3, as DNA: TGCAGTGCTAGTCACGGACAGACCCAGTACTTC. The chain carries TRBV20-1 and TRBJ2-5, with D unresolved. The CDR3 is made up of 11 amino acids. CDR1 is DFQATT, CDR2 SNEGSKA, per germline (reference sequence). Trimming took 3 bases from V and 6 from J, leaving 8 bases between them.